Below, 11 T cell receptor beta chains from the same sample are listed, as sequenced in a study of blood T cells in healthy people across ages (dated by TCRdb to between 2014 and 2017). Preparation of the library involved 5' RACE. Sequencing used an Illumina HiSeq 2500. A second PCR of about 6 to 11 cycles was run with a J-beta primer mix and a sample-barcoded 5' primer. Starting from the raw public reads, TCRdb applied fastp trimming at Q25, assembled clones with MiXCR and retained in-frame beta chains. CDR3 protein duplicates are merged, each entry listing the most common genes and DNA. Here the sample has 850,000 or so distinct CDR3 sequences; under 30% occur a single time. In total, the top ten clones hold roughly 17% of the sample. The specimen was blood. Receptors were obtained from a woman aged 80 or older in good health.

This clonotype was counted at least ten times. The chain has TRBV6-5 and TRBJ2-5; D possibly corresponds to TRBD2 (7 bases). Trimming left V 10 bases short and J 3 bases short, with 15 bases between. The germline CDR1 and CDR2 sequences are MNHEY and SVGAGI. The CDR3 consists of 13 residues. CDR3 sequence: CAIRGGQEETQYF. The CDR3 DNA is TGTGCCATAAGGGGGGGGCAAGAAGAGACCCAGTACTTC.

To note about this clonotype: This sequence may be a read error, since a much larger clone differs from it by one base. Written as DNA, the CDR3 is TGTGCCAGCAGCTTCGAAGGGGAAGCTTTCTTT. Translation gives CASSFEGEAFF. The genes are TRBV13 and TRBJ1-1; D ambiguous. The CDR3 sequence is 11 residues long. Deletions cut 3 bases from V and 8 bases from J, with 7 bases between. Germline values: CDR1 PRHDT, CDR2 FYEKMQ (reference sequence).

CDR3 region: CASSSVIRVGYTF. The CDR3 nucleotides are TGTGCCAGCAGTTCCGTTATTAGGGTTGGCTACACCTTC. The V gene is TRBV28, the J gene TRBJ1-2; no clear D. From germline, CDR1 is MDHEN and CDR2 SYDVKM. V was pared by 4 bases and J by 7 bases, with 13 bases between. This CDR3 comprises 13 residues.

This clonotype was detected once. This chain joins TRBV7-9 and TRBJ1-1; a weak D match, TRBD1 (6 bases). CDR1 is SEHNR and CDR2 is FQNEAQ in the germline V gene (reference sequence). This CDR3 has 14 residues. V lost 5 bases to trimming and J lost 1 base, with 11 bases between them. CDR3 residues: CASSPWTENTEAFF. CDR3 in DNA: TGTGCCAGCAGCCCTTGGACAGAGAACACTGAAGCTTTCTTT.

The sample holds many counts of this clonotype. This chain uses TRBV7-2 with TRBJ2-5; D gene uncertain. The CDR3 sequence is 13 residues long. Germline assignment: CDR1 SGHTA and CDR2 FQGNSA. The V end was cut by 0 bases, the J end by 5 bases, with 7 bases between. Here the CDR3 DNA reads TGTGCCAGCAGCTTAGCCAGGCGTGAGACCCAGTACTTC. As protein: CASSLARRETQYF.

Many counts were recorded for this clonotype. The rearrangement joins TRBV20-1 to TRBJ2-5; tentatively, D is TRBD1 (5 bases). Germline lookup yields CDR1 DFQATT and CDR2 SNEGSKA (reference sequence). Trimming left V 7 bases short and J 5 bases short, with 17 bases between. This CDR3 comprises 13 residues. The CDR3 loop reads CSVKGLPRETQYF. CDR3 sequence (DNA): TGCAGTGTCAAGGGGCTTCCTAGGGAGACCCAGTACTTC.

Details on this clonotype: This sequence may be a read error, since a much larger clone differs from it by one base. V usage is TRBV15 and J usage is TRBJ2-1, with D unresolved. Germline V lookup: CDR1 LNHNV, CDR2 YYDKDF (reference sequence). The CDR3 totals 12 residues. V lost 1 base, J lost 9 bases, and 7 bases lay in between. The CDR3 reads CATSRAVGEQFF. The CDR3 nucleotides read TGTGCCACCAGCAGAGCAGTAGGTGAGCAGTTCTTC.

In this sample, this clonotype turned up many times. This rearrangement joins TRBV7-8 to TRBJ1-6; D remains ambiguous. This CDR3 spans 13 amino acids. V lost 0 bases to trimming and J lost 10 bases, with 7 bases between them. Germline CDR1 and CDR2: SGHVS and FQNEAQ. CDR3 protein: CASSLAGGSPLHF. In nucleotides, the CDR3 is TGTGCCAGCAGCTTAGCCGGTGGGTCACCCCTCCACTTT. The variable domain in full, with the rest retrieved from reference TRBV7-8 and TRBJ1-6, is GAGVSQSPRYKVAKRGQDVALRCDPISGHVSLFWYQQALGQGPEFLTYFQNEAQLDKSGLPSDRFFAERPEGSVSTLKIQRTQQEDSAVYLCASSLAGGSPLHFGNGTRLTVT.

This clonotype was recorded at least ten times. The CDR3 DNA is TGTGCCAGCAGCTTTCGGCGGGGGGAAGACAATGAGCAGTTCTTC. Amino acid sequence: CASSFRRGEDNEQFF. The chain combines TRBV7-2 with TRBJ2-1; TRBD2 matches 8 bases. Trimming took 3 bases from V and 5 from J; bases not matched to a gene: 6. Germline assignment: CDR1 SGHTA and CDR2 FQGNSA. CDR3 length equals 15 residues.

V and J are TRBV4-2 and TRBJ2-5, with a possible D match to TRBD2 (6 bases). The CDR3 contains 15 residues. The V gene's germline CDR1 is LGHNA and CDR2 YNFKEQ. The V and J ends lost 2 bases and 5 bases respectively, with 15 bases between them. This CDR3 is CASSQPGSAAETQYF. CDR3 bases: TGTGCCAGCAGCCAACCCGGGAGTGCGGCGGAGACCCAGTACTTC.

The J gene is TRBJ1-1, the V gene TRBV18; D call uncertain. This CDR3 has 16 amino acids. CDR1 KGHSH and CDR2 LQKENI come from the germline V gene. The V end lost 3 bases, the J end lost 1 base, and 15 bases lay between the germline ends. The CDR3 region is CASSPTFEQPNTEAFF. In DNA form, the CDR3 reads TGTGCCAGCTCACCTACCTTCGAACAGCCGAACACTGAAGCTTTCTTT.